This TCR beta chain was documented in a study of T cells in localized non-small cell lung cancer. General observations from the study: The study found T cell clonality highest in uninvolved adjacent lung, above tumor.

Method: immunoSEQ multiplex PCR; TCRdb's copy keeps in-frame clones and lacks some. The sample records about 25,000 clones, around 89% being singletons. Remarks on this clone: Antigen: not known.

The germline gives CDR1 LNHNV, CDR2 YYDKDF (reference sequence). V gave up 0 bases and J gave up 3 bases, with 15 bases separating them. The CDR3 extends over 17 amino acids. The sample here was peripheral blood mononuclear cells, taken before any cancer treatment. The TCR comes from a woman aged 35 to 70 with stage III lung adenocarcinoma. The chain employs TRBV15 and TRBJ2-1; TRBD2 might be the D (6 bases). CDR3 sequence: CATSRDLGGTHYNEQFF. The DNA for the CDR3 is TGTGCCACCAGCAGAGATCTCGGCGGGACCCACTACAATGAGCAGTTCTTC.